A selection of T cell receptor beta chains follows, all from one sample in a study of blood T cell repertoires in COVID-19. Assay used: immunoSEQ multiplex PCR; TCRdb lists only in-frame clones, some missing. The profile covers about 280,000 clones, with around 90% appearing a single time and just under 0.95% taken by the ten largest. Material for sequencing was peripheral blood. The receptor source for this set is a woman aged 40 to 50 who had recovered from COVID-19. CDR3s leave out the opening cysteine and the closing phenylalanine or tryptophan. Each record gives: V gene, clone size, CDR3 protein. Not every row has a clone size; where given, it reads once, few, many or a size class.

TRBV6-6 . ASSLRQNGNTIY
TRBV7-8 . ASSLGGYEGYT
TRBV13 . ASSRGTGGFNQPQH
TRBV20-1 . SAIPSETQY
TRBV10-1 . ASSEVAAYNEQF
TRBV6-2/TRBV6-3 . ASSYLYGLAGAPLNEQF
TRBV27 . ASAGSGLGYEQY
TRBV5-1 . ASSVVGQEKETQY
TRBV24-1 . ATRASGQETQY
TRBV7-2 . ASSSGRGGNIQY
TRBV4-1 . ASSQDGVGGTSSYNEQF
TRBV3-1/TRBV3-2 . ASSQGGIGNQPQH
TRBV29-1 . SVVLNIQY
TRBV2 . ASTRSEGNQPQH
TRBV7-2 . ASSKGVGSYNEQF
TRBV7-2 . ASSLAYGQGNQPQH
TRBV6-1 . ASSESRTEAF
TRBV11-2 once ASSLVAGVINEQF
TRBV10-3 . AISDGGTQETQY
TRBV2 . ASSVSGLAELSTDTQY
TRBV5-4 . ASSLGVGGVEKLF
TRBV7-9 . ASSPQALTGDEGETQY
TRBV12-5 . ASGLEFPADTQY
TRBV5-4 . ASSLGGLDYEQY
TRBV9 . ASSPQGKGYEQY
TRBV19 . ASSAGVYEQY
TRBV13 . ASSKGGYEQY